This TCR beta chain was sequenced for a study of T cells expressing NK-cell markers. Study at large: Cells sorted as CD3+CD56+NKG2C+, CD3+CD56+NKG2C- and CD3+CD56-NKG2C+ T cells supplied the TCR beta repertoires. HCMV seropositivity characterized most of the eight sequenced donors, and seronegativity one. The study's findings and limits: Whether expanded NKG2C+ T cell clones recognized HCMV stayed uncertain.

5'RACE template switching with UMIs generated TCR beta cDNA. TCRdb reprocessed the 5' RACE reads and keeps a single row for each CDR3 protein, giving no DNA. The specimen's table records around 380,000 distinct CDR3 sequences. This CDR3 contains 15 residues. The germline V gene has CDR1 LNHDA and CDR2 SQIVND (reference sequence). Regarding this clonotype: As yet, its antigen is unknown.

The chain employs TRBV19 and TRBJ2-4. The clonotype originates from a woman between 50 and 59 years old in good health. Sequenced sample: blood T cells: a sorted CD56 or NKG2C T cell subset, CD4+ or CD8+ T cells, or bulk PBMC T cells (not recorded which). Here the CDR3 reads CASSIVGMGKNIQYF.